These 6 T cell receptor beta chains share one sample of origin, sequenced in a study of CD8+CD57+ T cells in acquired aplastic anemia. For CDR3 and TCR beta VDJ profiling, genomic DNA was the template used. TCRdb processed the reads anew with MiXCR; each CDR3 protein has one entry. The sample yields some 410,000 distinct CDR3 sequences, 65% to 80% seen once. Sequenced sample: sorted CD4+, CD8+, or CD8+CD57+ T cells (not recorded which) from PBMCs. The receptors here all came from a human donor in good health, serving as a control.

This clonotype has a count of ten or more. The chain couples TRBV9 to TRBJ2-4, with D unclear. V was clipped by 0 bases and J by 6 bases, with 13 bases between them. Germline CDR1 reads SGDLS; CDR2 reads YYNGEE. The CDR3 extends over 15 amino acids. CDR3 residues: CASSVDGSVGNIQYF. In DNA form, the CDR3 reads TGTGCCAGCAGCGTAGATGGGTCGGTCGGAAACATTCAGTACTTC.

The V and J genes are TRBV7-2 and TRBJ1-1; 10 bases align to TRBD1. V gave up 4 bases and J gave up 12 bases; unmatched junction bases: 5. Germline CDR1 reads SGHTA; CDR2 reads FQGNSA. CDR3 length: 12 residues. The CDR3 spells CASSSGTGETFF. The CDR3 DNA sequence: TGTGCCAGCAGCTCAGGGACAGGGGAAACTTTCTTT.

This clonotype was seen ten or more times. This chain links TRBV10-1 with TRBJ2-7; a possible D gene is TRBD1 (6 bases). In germline, CDR1 is WNHNN, CDR2 SYGVQD (reference sequence). V was pared by 6 bases and J by 5 bases, with 23 bases between. This CDR3 spans 16 amino acids. CDR3 nucleotides: TGCGCCAGCAGCAAAACATCAGGGGAATCCTTTAACGAGCAGTACTTC. Translation gives CASSKTSGESFNEQYF.

This rearrangement joins TRBV11-2 to TRBJ2-2, with no clear D. Germline lookup yields CDR1 SGHAT and CDR2 FQNNGV. The V and J ends lost 6 bases and 8 bases respectively, with 7 bases between them. This CDR3 is built from 11 residues. CDR3 bases: TGTGCCAGCAGGGCGACAGGGGAGCTGTTTTTT. Its protein product is CASRATGELFF.

Details on this clonotype: A junction end diverges from the germline sequence, so it may reflect a read error. V is TRBV29-1 and J is TRBJ2-7, with D maybe TRBD1 (6 bases). Germline CDR1 is SQVTM and CDR2 is ANQGSEA. The CDR3 totals 12 residues. CDR3 bases: TGCAGTGCAAAGACAGGAACCTATGGGCAGACCTTC. This sequence encodes CSAKTGTYGQTF.

J is TRBJ1-1 and V is TRBV5-1; D gene ambiguous. The CDR3 length is 13 residues. Germline CDR1 is SGHRS and CDR2 is YFSETQ. The V and J ends lost 0 bases and 7 bases respectively, with 10 bases between them. The CDR3 here is CASSLGRASEAFF. As DNA, the CDR3 is TGCGCCAGCAGCTTGGGGCGGGCGAGTGAAGCTTTCTTT. Supplemented by reference TRBV5-1 and TRBJ1-1, the full variable domain reads KAGVTQTPRYLIKTRGQQVTLSCSPISGHRSVSWYQQTPGQGLQFLFEYFSETQRNKGNFPGRFSGRQFSNSRSEMNVSTLELGDSALYLCASSLGRASEAFFGQGTRLTVV.